Listed below are T cell receptor beta chains from one sample, sequenced in a study of PD-1 blockade in classical Hodgkin lymphoma. Sequenced by immunoSEQ multiplex PCR; TCRdb stores in-frame clones only, minus some. The sample has 72,000 or so clones; about 93% are singletons. The sample in question was peripheral blood mononuclear cells (PBMCs), obtained at baseline. These receptors all come from a human donor with classical Hodgkin lymphoma. CDR3s include the opening cysteine and the closing phenylalanine or tryptophan. A D gene is named only where the DNA matches it firmly.

TRBV28	TRBJ2-1	TRBD2	TGTGCCAGCAGTTTCCGGGGGGTGACTAGCGGGGCATCCTACAATGAGCAGTTCTTC	CASSFRGVTSGASYNEQFF
TRBV13	TRBJ1-3	NA	TGTGCCAGCAGCTCGGGCGGGTGGGCAGCTGGAAACACCATATATTTT	CASSSGGWAAGNTIYF
TRBV5-1	TRBJ2-3	TRBD1	TGCGCCAGCAGCTTTGGACAGGGTTGGGGTACAGATACGCAGTATTTT	CASSFGQGWGTDTQYF
TRBV28	TRBJ1-1	TRBD1	TGTGCCAGCAGTGCCGGGGGACAGGGACAAGCTTTCTTT	CASSAGGQGQAFF
TRBV5-4	TRBJ2-5	NA	TGTGCCAGCAGCATATCGGGACCGCTCCAAGAGACCCAGTACTTC	CASSISGPLQETQYF
TRBV18	TRBJ1-6	NA	TGTGCCAGCTCACCAACTCTTCCTCACAGCTCCTATAATTCACCCCTCCACTTT	CASSPTLPHSSYNSPLHF
TRBV29-1	TRBJ2-5	NA	TGCAGCGTTTCCCGACCATGGGAGGACATAATAGAAGAGACCCAGTACTTC	CSVSRPWEDIIEETQYF
TRBV19	TRBJ2-7	NA	TGTGCCAGTAGTATAGCTCTAACCCGCGAGCAGTACTTC	CASSIALTREQYF
TRBV6-1	TRBJ2-1	NA	TGTGCCAGCAGTGAACTCAGGGCAGGGAACTACAATGAGCAGTTCTTC	CASSELRAGNYNEQFF
TRBV7-9	TRBJ2-7	TRBD2	TGTGCCAGCAGCCCCCGAGTAGCGGGGAGATACGAGCAGTACTTC	CASSPRVAGRYEQYF
TRBV13	TRBJ2-3	NA	TGTGCCAGCAGCCTGGGGGCGAGGGATACGCAGTATTTT	CASSLGARDTQYF
TRBV19	TRBJ1-5	TRBD1	TGTGCCAGTAGTCCAGGGGGCGCGGGCAATCAGCCCCAGCATTTT	CASSPGGAGNQPQHF
TRBV7-3	TRBJ2-1	TRBD2	TGTGCCAGCAGCTCCGGGACTATCGGTGAGCAGTTCTTC	CASSSGTIGEQFF
TRBV6-1	TRBJ1-5	TRBD1	TGTGCCAGCAGGCGGACAGGGCGGGATCAGCCCCAGCATTTT	CASRRTGRDQPQHF
TRBV10-3	TRBJ2-1	NA	TGTGCCATCAGTGAACCGGGACGATATGGGGATGAGCAGTTCTTC	CAISEPGRYGDEQFF
TRBV9	TRBJ1-2	NA	TGTGCCAGCAGCGTACGGGGGGCTAACTATGGCTACACCTTC	CASSVRGANYGYTF